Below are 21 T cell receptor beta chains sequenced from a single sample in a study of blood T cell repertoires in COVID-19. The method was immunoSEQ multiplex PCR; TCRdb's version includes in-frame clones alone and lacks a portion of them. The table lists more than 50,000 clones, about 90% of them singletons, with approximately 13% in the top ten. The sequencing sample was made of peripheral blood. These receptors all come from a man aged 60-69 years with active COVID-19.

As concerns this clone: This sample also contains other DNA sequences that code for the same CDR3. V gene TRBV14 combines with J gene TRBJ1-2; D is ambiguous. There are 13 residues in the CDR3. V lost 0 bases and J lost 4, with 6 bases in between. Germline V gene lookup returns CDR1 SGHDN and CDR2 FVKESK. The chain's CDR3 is CASSQDYSYGYTF. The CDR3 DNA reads TGTGCCAGCAGCCAAGATTACAGCTATGGCTACACCTTC.

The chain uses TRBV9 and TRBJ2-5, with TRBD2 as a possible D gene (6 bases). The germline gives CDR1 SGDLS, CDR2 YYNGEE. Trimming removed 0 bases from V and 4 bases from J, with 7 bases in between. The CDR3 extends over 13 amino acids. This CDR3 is CASSVGAGETQYF. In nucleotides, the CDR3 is TGTGCCAGCAGCGTAGGAGCGGGAGAGACCCAGTACTTC. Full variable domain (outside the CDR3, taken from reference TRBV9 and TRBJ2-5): DSGVTQTPKHLITATGQRVTLRCSPRSGDLSVYWYQQSLDQGLQFLIQYYNGEERAKGNILERFSAQQFPDLHSELNLSSLELGDSALYFCASSVGAGETQYFGPGTRLLVL.

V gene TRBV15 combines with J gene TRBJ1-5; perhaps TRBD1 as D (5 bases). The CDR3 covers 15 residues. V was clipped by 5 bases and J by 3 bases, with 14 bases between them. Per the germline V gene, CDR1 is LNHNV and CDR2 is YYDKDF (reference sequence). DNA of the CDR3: TGTGCCACCAGCTACCGGGGGGGGTCCAATCAGCCCCAGCATTTT. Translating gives CATSYRGGSNQPQHF.

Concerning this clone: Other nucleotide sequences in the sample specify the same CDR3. CDR3 nucleotide sequence: TGCGCCAGCAGCCAAGGGGACAGTGTCTACGAGCAGTACTTC. Residues: CASSQGDSVYEQYF. The chain has TRBV4-1 and TRBJ2-7, with 7 bases lining up with TRBD1. The germline gives CDR1 MGHRA, CDR2 YSYEKL. There are 14 residues in the CDR3. The ends lost 1 base at V and 3 bases at J; junction bases unmatched: 3.

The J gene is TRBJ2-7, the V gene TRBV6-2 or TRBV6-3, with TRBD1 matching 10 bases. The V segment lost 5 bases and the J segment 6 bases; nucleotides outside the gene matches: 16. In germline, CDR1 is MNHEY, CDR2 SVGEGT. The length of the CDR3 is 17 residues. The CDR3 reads CASSKNHPGTGVSEQYF. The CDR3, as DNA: TGTGCCAGCAGTAAAAATCACCCCGGGACAGGGGTCAGCGAGCAGTACTTC.

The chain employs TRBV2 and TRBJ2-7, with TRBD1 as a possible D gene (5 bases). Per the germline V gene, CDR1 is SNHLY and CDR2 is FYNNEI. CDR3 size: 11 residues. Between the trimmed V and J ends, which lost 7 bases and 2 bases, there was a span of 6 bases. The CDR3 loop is CASTRAYEQYF. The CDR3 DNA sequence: TGTGCCAGCACCAGGGCCTACGAGCAGTACTTC.

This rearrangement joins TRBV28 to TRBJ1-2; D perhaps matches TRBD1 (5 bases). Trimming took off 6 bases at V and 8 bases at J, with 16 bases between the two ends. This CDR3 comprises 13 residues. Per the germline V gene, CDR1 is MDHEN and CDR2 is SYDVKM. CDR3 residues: CASRMRQGYGYTF. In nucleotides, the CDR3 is TGTGCCAGCAGAATGCGTCAGGGTTACGGCTACACCTTC.

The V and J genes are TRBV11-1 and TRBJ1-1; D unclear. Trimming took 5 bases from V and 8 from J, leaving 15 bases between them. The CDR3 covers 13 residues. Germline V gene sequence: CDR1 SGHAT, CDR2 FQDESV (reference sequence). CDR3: CASSLDRRREAFF. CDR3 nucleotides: TGTGCCAGCAGCCTAGATCGGAGGAGGGAAGCTTTCTTT.

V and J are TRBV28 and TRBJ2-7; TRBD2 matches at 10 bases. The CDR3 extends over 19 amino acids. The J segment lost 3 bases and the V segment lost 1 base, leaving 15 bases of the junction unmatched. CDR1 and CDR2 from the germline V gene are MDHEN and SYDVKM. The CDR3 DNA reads TGTGCCAGCAGTTTATCCCGTATCTCGGCTAGCGGGGGAATCTACGAGCAGTACTTC. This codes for CASSLSRISASGGIYEQYF.

This CDR3 reads CASSLDRRNTEAFF. In DNA, the CDR3 is TGTGCCAGCAGTCTCGACAGAAGGAACACTGAAGCTTTCTTT. The rearrangement joins TRBV6-5 to TRBJ1-1, with D perhaps TRBD1 (5 bases). CDR1 MNHEY and CDR2 SVGAGI come from the germline V gene. Trimming took off 5 bases at V and 1 base at J, with 11 bases between the two ends. This CDR3 spans 14 amino acids.

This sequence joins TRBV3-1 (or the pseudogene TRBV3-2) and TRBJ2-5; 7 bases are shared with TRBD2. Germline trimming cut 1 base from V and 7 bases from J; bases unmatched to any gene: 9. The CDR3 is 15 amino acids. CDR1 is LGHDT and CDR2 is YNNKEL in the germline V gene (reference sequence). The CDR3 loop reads CASSQGLADPGTQYF. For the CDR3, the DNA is TGTGCCAGCAGCCAAGGCCTAGCGGACCCGGGGACCCAGTACTTC.

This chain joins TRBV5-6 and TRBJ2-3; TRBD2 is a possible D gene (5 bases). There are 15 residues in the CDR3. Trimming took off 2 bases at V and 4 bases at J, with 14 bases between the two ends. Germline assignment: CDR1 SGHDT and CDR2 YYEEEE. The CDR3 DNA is TGTGCCAGCAGCTTCCGAGCGGTCACCGCAGATACGCAGTATTTT. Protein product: CASSFRAVTADTQYF. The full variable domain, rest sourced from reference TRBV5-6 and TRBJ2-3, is DAGVTQSPTHLIKTRGQQVTLRCSPKSGHDTVSWYQQALGQGPQFIFQYYEEEERQRGNFPDRFSGHQFPNYSSELNVNALLLGDSALYLCASSFRAVTADTQYFGPGTRLTVL.

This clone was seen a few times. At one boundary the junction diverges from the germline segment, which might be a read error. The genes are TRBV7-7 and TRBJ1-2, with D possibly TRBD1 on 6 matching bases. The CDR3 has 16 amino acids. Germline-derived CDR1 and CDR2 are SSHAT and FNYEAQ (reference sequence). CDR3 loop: CASSLGGGHRNYGYTF. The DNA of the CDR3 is TGTGCTAGCAGCTTAGGGGGGGGACACCGTAACTATGGCTACACCTTC.

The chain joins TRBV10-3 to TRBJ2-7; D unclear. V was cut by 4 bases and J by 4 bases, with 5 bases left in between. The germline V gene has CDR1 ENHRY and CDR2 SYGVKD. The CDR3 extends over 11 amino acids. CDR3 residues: CAISGAYEQYF. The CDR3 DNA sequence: TGTGCCATCAGTGGGGCTTACGAGCAGTACTTC.

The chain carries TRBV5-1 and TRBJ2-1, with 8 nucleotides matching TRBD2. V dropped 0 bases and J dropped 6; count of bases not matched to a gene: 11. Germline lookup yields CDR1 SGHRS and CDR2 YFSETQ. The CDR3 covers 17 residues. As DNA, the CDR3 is TGCGCCAGCAGCTTGGAATTGGGGCGGGAGGTGGGCAATGAGCAGTTCTTC. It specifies CASSLELGREVGNEQFF.

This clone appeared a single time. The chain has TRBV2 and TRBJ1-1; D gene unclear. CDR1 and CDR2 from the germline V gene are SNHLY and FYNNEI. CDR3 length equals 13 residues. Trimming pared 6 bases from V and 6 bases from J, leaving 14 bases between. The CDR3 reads CASSPRGMAEAFF. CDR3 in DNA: TGTGCCAGCAGCCCCCGAGGGATGGCTGAAGCTTTCTTT.

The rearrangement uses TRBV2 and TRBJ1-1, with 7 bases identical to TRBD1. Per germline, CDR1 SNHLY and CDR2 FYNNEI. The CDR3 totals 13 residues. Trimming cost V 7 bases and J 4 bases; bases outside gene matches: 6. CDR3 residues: CASNLGTVTEAFF. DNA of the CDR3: TGTGCCAGCAACCTAGGGACAGTCACTGAAGCTTTCTTT.

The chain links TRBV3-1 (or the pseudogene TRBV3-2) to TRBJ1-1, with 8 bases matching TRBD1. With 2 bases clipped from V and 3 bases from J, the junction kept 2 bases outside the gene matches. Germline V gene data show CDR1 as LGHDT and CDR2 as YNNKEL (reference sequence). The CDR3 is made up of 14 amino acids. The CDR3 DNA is TGTGCCAGCAGCCAATACAGGGGGGACACTGAAGCTTTCTTT. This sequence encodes CASSQYRGDTEAFF.

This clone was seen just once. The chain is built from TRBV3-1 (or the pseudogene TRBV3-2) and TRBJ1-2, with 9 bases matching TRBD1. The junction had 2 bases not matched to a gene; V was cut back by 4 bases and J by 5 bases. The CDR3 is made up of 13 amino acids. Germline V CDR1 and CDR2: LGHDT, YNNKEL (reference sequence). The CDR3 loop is CASSRQGEYGYTF. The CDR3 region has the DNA TGTGCCAGCAGCCGACAGGGGGAGTATGGCTACACCTTC.

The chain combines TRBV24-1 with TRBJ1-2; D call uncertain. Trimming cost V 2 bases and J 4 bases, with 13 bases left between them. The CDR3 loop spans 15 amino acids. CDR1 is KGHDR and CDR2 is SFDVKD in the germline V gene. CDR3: CATSDSIASFYGYTF. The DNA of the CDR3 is TGTGCCACCAGTGATTCTATAGCCAGTTTCTATGGCTACACCTTC.

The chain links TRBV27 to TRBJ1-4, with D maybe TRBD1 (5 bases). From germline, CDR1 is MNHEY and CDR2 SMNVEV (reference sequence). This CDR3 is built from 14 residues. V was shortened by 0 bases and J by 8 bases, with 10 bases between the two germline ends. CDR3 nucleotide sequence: TGTGCCAGCAGTTTATCTCTACGGGGGGAAAAACTGTTTTTT. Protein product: CASSLSLRGEKLFF.